One sample yielded the 29 T cell receptor beta chains listed below, sequenced in a study of cytomegalovirus exposure and HLA in healthy donors. 13 Jbeta primers and 60 Vbeta primers were used for the PCR. The repertoire was sequenced with immunoSEQ multiplex PCR; TCRdb's copy has only in-frame clones and lacks some. The sample carries about 170,000 clones, roughly 80% recorded once. The sequenced sample was PBMCs. These receptors were obtained from a woman between 18 and 30 years old in good health and CMV-seronegative.

The chain is built from TRBV11-3 and TRBJ2-1, with D maybe TRBD2 (5 bases). CDR3 length: 14 residues. V lost 3 bases to trimming and J lost 3 bases, with 9 bases between them. Germline CDR1 reads SGHNT; CDR2 reads YENEEA. The CDR3 region is CASSLGELYNEQFF. DNA for the CDR3: TGTGCCAGCAGCTTGGGAGAGCTCTACAATGAGCAGTTCTTC.

The chain has TRBV7-8 and TRBJ1-5; D possibly corresponds to TRBD1 (5 bases). The CDR3 has 15 amino acids. V shed 0 bases and J shed 6 bases, with 12 bases lying between them. Germline values: CDR1 SGHVS, CDR2 FQNEAQ. CDR3 sequence: CASSLALGRGQPQHF. The CDR3 DNA is TGTGCCAGCAGCTTAGCCCTGGGGAGGGGTCAGCCCCAGCATTTT.

The rearrangement links TRBV2 to TRBJ1-1, with D perhaps matching TRBD1 (6 bases). Germline values: CDR1 SNHLY, CDR2 FYNNEI. Trimming removed 3 bases from V and 4 bases from J, with 12 bases in between. The CDR3 has 14 residues. Here the CDR3 reads CASSDPRGATEAFF. DNA for the CDR3: TGTGCCAGCAGTGACCCGCGGGGGGCCACTGAAGCTTTCTTT.

The chain links TRBV28 to TRBJ2-5; the match to TRBD2 covers 9 bases. This CDR3 has 14 residues. V lost 3 bases to trimming and J lost 5 bases; unmatched junction nucleotides: 4. Germline V CDR1 and CDR2: MDHEN, SYDVKM. In nucleotides, the CDR3 is TGTGCCAGCAGTTTTTTAGCGGGAGTGGAGACCCAGTACTTC. This translates into CASSFLAGVETQYF.

This chain connects TRBV2 to TRBJ2-7; a weak D match, TRBD1 (6 bases). The CDR3 is made up of 15 amino acids. Germline loops: CDR1 SNHLY, CDR2 FYNNEI. Trimming stripped 3 bases from V and 0 bases from J, with 12 bases between. CDR3 in DNA: TGTGCCAGCAGTGACCGACAGGACTCCTCCTACGAGCAGTACTTC. Amino acid sequence: CASSDRQDSSYEQYF.

The chain is built from TRBV28 and TRBJ2-7; maybe TRBD2 (7 bases). The CDR3 has 15 residues. Germline values: CDR1 MDHEN, CDR2 SYDVKM. Trimming shortened V by 6 bases and J by 4 bases, and 19 bases separated the two germline ends. The CDR3 is CASSLGGSGIYEQYF. The DNA of the CDR3 is TGTGCCAGCAGCTTAGGGGGGAGCGGGATTTACGAGCAGTACTTC. Looking up the rest from reference TRBV28 and TRBJ2-7 gives the full variable domain: DVKVTQSSRYLVKRTGEKVFLECVQDMDHENMFWYRQDPGLGLRLIYFSYDVKMKEKGDIPEGYSVSREKKERFSLILESASTNQTSMYLCASSLGGSGIYEQYFGPGTRLTVT.

The chain uses TRBV27 and TRBJ2-7, with 7 bases matching TRBD2. Germline values: CDR1 MNHEY, CDR2 SMNVEV (reference sequence). With 3 bases clipped from V and 6 bases from J, the junction kept 5 bases outside the gene matches. The length of the CDR3 is 13 residues. CDR3 nucleotide sequence: TGTGCCAGCAGTTTCGGGGGGTTTAGCGAGCAGTACTTC. It specifies CASSFGGFSEQYF.

In its sample, this clone was seen once. The chain joins TRBV7-2 to TRBJ2-5; no reliable D call. This CDR3 is 13 amino acids long. Germline-derived CDR1 and CDR2 are SGHTA and FQGNSA. V gave up 4 bases and J gave up 2 bases, with 8 bases separating them. DNA for the CDR3: TGTGCCAGCAGCTCCCCCTTACAAGAGACCCAGTACTTC. Its protein is CASSSPLQETQYF.

This clone was counted once. The V call is TRBV28, the J call TRBJ2-3; no clear D. V was clipped by 4 bases and J by 7 bases, with 9 bases between them. In germline, CDR1 is MDHEN, CDR2 SYDVKM. The CDR3 length is 12 residues. CDR3 region: CASSSGLYTQYF. The CDR3 region has the DNA TGTGCCAGCAGTTCAGGCCTATATACGCAGTATTTT.

V is TRBV5-1 and J is TRBJ2-2; no clear D. Germline CDR1 SGHRS, CDR2 YFSETQ. V shed 4 bases and J shed 6 bases, with 13 bases lying between them. The CDR3 contains 14 residues. The CDR3 sequence is CASSTEPIAGELFF. The CDR3 DNA reads as TGCGCCAGCAGCACAGAGCCGATAGCCGGGGAGCTGTTTTTT.

This clone occurred once. The rearrangement links TRBV5-8 to TRBJ1-2; no definite D call. This CDR3 has 14 residues. Germline CDR1 reads SGHTS; CDR2 reads YDEGEE. Deletions cut 4 bases from V and 4 bases from J, with 14 bases between. CDR3 residues: CASSLGVLAYGYTF. The CDR3 DNA reads TGTGCCAGCAGCCTCGGGGTGCTGGCCTATGGCTACACCTTC.

The chain uses TRBV7-8 and TRBJ2-5, with 8 bases aligning to TRBD1. With the DNA end fitting TRBJ2-7 better, the J assignment may be wrong. The CDR3 length is 14 residues. Per germline, CDR1 SGHVS and CDR2 FQNEAQ. CDR3 sequence reads: CASSPGTGAYEQYF. The DNA of the CDR3 is TGTGCCAGCAGCCCCGGGACAGGAGCCTACGAGCAGTACTTC.

This chain links TRBV9 with TRBJ2-1; 8 bases agree with TRBD2. Germline V gene lookup returns CDR1 SGDLS and CDR2 YYNGEE. V gave up 6 bases and J gave up 2 bases; unmatched junction bases: 16. The CDR3 spans 18 residues. The CDR3 loop is CASNGGTLLADPYNEQFF. As DNA, the CDR3 is TGTGCCAGCAACGGAGGGACCCTACTAGCGGACCCCTACAATGAGCAGTTCTTC.

V is TRBV11-2 and J is TRBJ2-5; no clear D gene. This CDR3 has 14 residues. Germline lookup yields CDR1 SGHAT and CDR2 FQNNGV. Trimming pared 5 bases from V and 1 base from J, leaving 11 bases between. The CDR3, as DNA: TGTGCCAGCAGCCAATATGGCCCCCAAGAGACCCAGTACTTC. Protein product: CASSQYGPQETQYF.

This chain's CDR3 is CASSLLYTGTIPLYNNEQFF. For the CDR3, the DNA is TGTGCCAGCAGTCTCCTTTATACGGGGACTATCCCCCTCTACAACAATGAGCAGTTCTTC. This chain uses TRBV27 with TRBJ2-1; TRBD2 matches at 7 bases. V shed 5 bases and J 5 bases; nucleotides not matched to a gene: 24. The length of the CDR3 is 20 residues. CDR1 is MNHEY and CDR2 is SMNVEV in the germline V gene (reference sequence).

This sequence joins TRBV13 and TRBJ2-5; D is possibly TRBD2 (5 bases). CDR1 and CDR2 (germline): PRHDT, FYEKMQ (reference sequence). V was cut by 6 bases and J by 1 base, with 9 bases left in between. The CDR3 contains 13 residues. The CDR3 sequence: CASRRAPQETQYF. For the CDR3, the DNA is TGTGCCAGCAGGAGGGCTCCCCAAGAGACCCAGTACTTC.

The chain joins TRBV5-6 to TRBJ1-5; TRBD1 matches 9 bases. The CDR3 is 19 residues long. J gave up 6 bases and V 4 bases, and 20 bases lay outside the gene matches. Germline values: CDR1 SGHDT, CDR2 YYEEEE. The CDR3 DNA reads TGTGCCAGCAGCCGACGGGGACAGGGAGGTAGAGGCTCTTCTCAGCCCCAGCATTTT. Its translation: CASSRRGQGGRGSSQPQHF.

This clone was counted only a few times. The chain recombines TRBV6-5 with TRBJ2-5; tentative D call: TRBD2 (6 bases). TRBJ2-7 matches the DNA end more closely, so the J call is doubtful. CDR1 is MNHEY and CDR2 is SVGAGI in the germline V gene. The CDR3 spans 15 residues. DNA for the CDR3: TGTGCCAGCAGTTACTTGAGCAGGCGGGGCAACGAGCAGTACTTC. This sequence encodes CASSYLSRRGNEQYF.

This chain joins TRBV4-1 and TRBJ1-6, with D unclear. This CDR3 contains 19 residues. Germline CDR1 is MGHRA and CDR2 is YSYEKL. Trimming cost V 0 bases and J 1 base, with 16 bases left between them. This CDR3 reads CASSQDLDSAGSYNSPLHF. CDR3 DNA sequence: TGCGCCAGCAGCCAAGATTTGGACTCGGCAGGATCCTATAATTCACCCCTCCACTTT.

This clone was seen a handful of times. This chain joins TRBV5-1 and TRBJ1-6, with TRBD1 as a possible D gene (5 bases). Per the germline V gene, CDR1 is SGHRS and CDR2 is YFSETQ. The CDR3 loop spans 15 amino acids. Trimming shortened V by 4 bases and J by 5 bases, and 13 bases separated the two germline ends. This CDR3 reads CASSSGTLDNSPLHF. The CDR3 nucleotides read TGCGCCAGCAGCAGCGGGACGCTAGATAATTCACCCCTCCACTTT.

The chain is built from TRBV5-1 and TRBJ2-7; 7 nucleotides match TRBD1. Germline-derived CDR1 and CDR2 are SGHRS and YFSETQ. Losses at the gene ends were 5 bases for V and 5 bases for J; bases not matched to a gene: 1. The CDR3 is 11 residues long. DNA for the CDR3: TGCGCCAGCAGGACAGGGAACGAGCAGTACTTC. It translates to CASRTGNEQYF.

The chain uses TRBV9 and TRBJ1-3, with D tentatively TRBD1 (6 bases). Germline loops: CDR1 SGDLS, CDR2 YYNGEE. Trimming left V 0 bases short and J 1 base short, with 14 bases between. This CDR3 comprises 17 residues. CDR3 nucleotides: TGTGCCAGCAGCGTAGATGGGGGCGCAGGGTCTGGAAACACCATATATTTT. It codes for CASSVDGGAGSGNTIYF.

This chain connects TRBV5-1 to TRBJ2-3; 10 positions agree with TRBD2. V was clipped by 7 bases and J by 3 bases; unmatched bases: 14. Germline V CDR1 and CDR2: SGHRS, YFSETQ. The length of the CDR3 is 17 residues. CDR3 amino acids: CASSLATSGRGTDTQYF. CDR3 DNA sequence: TGCGCCAGCTCCCTGGCCACCAGCGGGAGGGGTACAGATACGCAGTATTTT.

The rearrangement uses TRBV5-4 and TRBJ2-1; D is unresolved. CDR3 length: 15 amino acids. Germline CDR1 reads SGHNT; CDR2 reads YYREEE (reference sequence). The V end lost 5 bases, the J end lost 6 bases, and 18 bases lay between the germline ends. The DNA for the CDR3 is TGTGCCAGCAGTCTTGACTCGTCGGCCCTCAATGAGCAGTTCTTC. The encoded protein is CASSLDSSALNEQFF.

J is TRBJ2-2 and V is TRBV19, with 8 bases fitting TRBD2. CDR1 LNHDA and CDR2 SQIVND come from the germline V gene (reference sequence). The length of the CDR3 is 14 residues. Trimming removed 5 bases from V and 6 bases from J; junction bases left unmatched: 5. CDR3 sequence (DNA): TGTGCCAGTAGTGCCCTCGGGGGGGCCGGGGAGCTGTTTTTT. Translation gives CASSALGGAGELFF.

The CDR3 loop is CASSSSLGVSYEQYF. The DNA of the CDR3 is TGTGCCAGCAGCTCCTCGCTCGGGGTCTCCTACGAGCAGTACTTC. The chain has TRBV5-4 and TRBJ2-5, with D tentatively TRBD2 (5 bases). Judging by the DNA end, TRBJ2-7 fits better; the J call may be wrong. This CDR3 has 15 residues. CDR1 and CDR2 (germline): SGHNT, YYREEE (reference sequence).

The rearrangement links TRBV19 to TRBJ2-3, with 8 positions matching TRBD1. Germline V gene lookup returns CDR1 LNHDA and CDR2 SQIVND (reference sequence). CDR3 length equals 14 residues. V was clipped by 7 bases and J by 6 bases; unmatched bases: 9. The CDR3 loop is CASTQGASRDTQYF. DNA for the CDR3: TGTGCCAGTACCCAGGGGGCCTCAAGGGATACGCAGTATTTT.

This clone came up a few times. The gene calls are TRBV13 and TRBJ2-1; TRBD2 matches at 8 bases. Germline CDR1 is PRHDT and CDR2 is FYEKMQ (reference sequence). Losses at the gene ends were 2 bases for V and 8 bases for J; bases not matched to a gene: 14. CDR3 length: 17 residues. DNA for the CDR3: TGTGCCAGCAGCTTAACGGGACTAGTCGGATTGGGCGATGAGCAGTTCTTC. Its protein is CASSLTGLVGLGDEQFF.

In its sample, this clone was seen once. It is unclear where the CDR3 begins or ends on the DNA, so no DNA is shown, and the CDR3 is as TCRdb lists it. The V and J genes are TRBV6-1 and TRBJ1-5; the listed D gene, TRBD1, was not tested against the DNA. Both ends counted, the CDR3 spans 14 residues. Germline-derived CDR1 and CDR2 are MNHNS and SASEGT. CDR3: CASILDRRNQPQHF.